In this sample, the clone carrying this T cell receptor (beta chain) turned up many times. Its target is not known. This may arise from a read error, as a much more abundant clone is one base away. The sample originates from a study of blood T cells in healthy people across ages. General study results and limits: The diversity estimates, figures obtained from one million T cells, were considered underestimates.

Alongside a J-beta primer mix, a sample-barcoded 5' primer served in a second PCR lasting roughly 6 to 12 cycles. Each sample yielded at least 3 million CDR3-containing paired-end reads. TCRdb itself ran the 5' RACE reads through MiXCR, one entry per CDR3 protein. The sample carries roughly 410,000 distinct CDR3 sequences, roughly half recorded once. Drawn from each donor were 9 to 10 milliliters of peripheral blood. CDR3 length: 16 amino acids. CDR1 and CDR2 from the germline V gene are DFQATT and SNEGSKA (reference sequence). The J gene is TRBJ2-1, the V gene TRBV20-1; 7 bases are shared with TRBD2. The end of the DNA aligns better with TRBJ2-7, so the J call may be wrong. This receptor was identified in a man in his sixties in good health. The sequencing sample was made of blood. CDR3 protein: CSARPLLASSYNEQYF. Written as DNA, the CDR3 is TGCAGTGCTAGACCCTTACTAGCGTCCTCCTACAATGAGCAGTACTTC.